Presented here are 9 T cell receptor beta chains from one specimen sequenced in a study of cytomegalovirus exposure and HLA in healthy donors. The PCR employed 60 Vbeta primers together with 13 Jbeta primers. The assay was immunoSEQ multiplex PCR, and TCRdb's table has in-frame clones only and misses some. This table holds 130,000 or so clones, around 9% found once. The specimen was PBMCs. The receptors were gathered from a man between 40 and 49 years old in good health and CMV-seronegative.

This clone turned up a few times. The CDR3 reads CASSLVVLDESLHF. DNA for the CDR3: TGTGCCAGCAGCTTAGTCGTCCTCGATGAGTCCCTCCACTTT. This chain connects TRBV7-2 to TRBJ1-6, with D hard to call. Trimming took 1 base from V and 14 from J, leaving 15 bases between them. Germline CDR1 SGHTA, CDR2 FQGNSA. This CDR3 has 14 residues.

The rearrangement links TRBV4-1 to TRBJ1-1; D remains unclear. This CDR3 spans 14 amino acids. The germline V and J ends were trimmed by 4 bases and 3 bases, with 12 bases remaining between them. CDR1 is MGHRA, CDR2 YSYEKL, per germline. CDR3 loop: CASSPRLKDTEAFF. As DNA, the CDR3 is TGCGCCAGCAGCCCGCGACTGAAGGACACTGAAGCTTTCTTT.

The DNA for the CDR3 is TGCGCCAGCAGCTTGGCCCCGGGAGGCGGGGGGGTCTCCTACAATGAGCAGTTCTTC. Its protein product is CASSLAPGGGGVSYNEQFF. The V gene is TRBV5-1, the J gene TRBJ2-1; 9 bases agree with TRBD2. Looked up from germline, CDR1 is SGHRS and CDR2 is YFSETQ. V lost 0 bases and J lost 0; bases outside the gene matches: 10. This CDR3 contains 19 residues.

The chain links TRBV15 to TRBJ1-6, with a weak D call TRBD1 (6 bases). The V end lost 5 bases, the J end lost 7 bases, and 15 bases lay between the germline ends. Germline V gene data show CDR1 as LNHNV and CDR2 as YYDKDF (reference sequence). The CDR3 totals 15 residues. CDR3 amino acids: CATSGNREGNSPLHF. CDR3 in DNA: TGTGCCACCAGCGGAAACAGGGAAGGGAATTCACCCCTCCACTTT.

The sample holds one count of this clone. The CDR3 DNA follows: TGTGCCAGCAGCCCATCCCGGGGGGGCAGCTCCTACAATGAGCAGTTCTTC. As protein: CASSPSRGGSSYNEQFF. The chain has TRBV5-4 and TRBJ2-1, with 8 bases fitting TRBD2. The CDR3 is 17 amino acids. Trimming cost V 4 bases and J 0 bases; bases outside gene matches: 9. Germline V gives CDR1 SGHNT, CDR2 YYREEE (reference sequence).

There are a few counts of this clone. The chain is built from TRBV6-5 and TRBJ2-5; D uncertain. The J call could be wrong; TRBJ2-7 is a better fit for the DNA end. Germline-derived CDR1 and CDR2 are MNHEY and SVGAGI. The CDR3 consists of 11 residues. The CDR3 is CASSKLYEQYF. The CDR3 DNA is TGTGCCAGCAGTAAACTGTACGAGCAGTACTTC.

The chain has TRBV5-4 and TRBJ2-7, with a weak D call TRBD2 (6 bases). Between the trimmed V and J ends, which lost 3 bases and 2 bases, there was a span of 12 bases. The V gene's germline CDR1 is SGHNT and CDR2 YYREEE (reference sequence). CDR3 size: 14 residues. The CDR3 loop is CASSSSAAPYEQYF. Written as DNA, the CDR3 is TGTGCCAGCAGCTCTAGCGCGGCCCCCTACGAGCAGTACTTC.

This chain's CDR3 is CASSFGQGLIGQPQHF. The CDR3 DNA reads as TGTGCCAGCAGTTTCGGACAGGGACTCATAGGTCAGCCCCAGCATTTT. The V and J genes are TRBV27 and TRBJ1-5; 8 bases match TRBD1. Trimming cost V 3 bases and J 6 bases; bases outside gene matches: 10. Germline-derived CDR1 and CDR2 are MNHEY and SMNVEV (reference sequence). The CDR3 contains 16 residues.

The chain carries TRBV2 and TRBJ1-1, with 8 bases fitting TRBD1. Unmatched junction bases numbered 5, after V lost 10 bases and J lost 7 bases. Germline-derived CDR1 and CDR2 are SNHLY and FYNNEI. CDR3 size: 11 residues. CDR3 nucleotide sequence: TGTGCCAACGACAGGGGCCATGAAGCTTTCTTT. It translates to CANDRGHEAFF.